This T cell receptor (beta chain) was sequenced in a study of OX40 agonist ivuxolimab in advanced cancers. Study background: Patients received the agonistic anti-OX40 (CD134) antibody ivuxolimab. General study results and limits: Antigen specificity was not determined for the expanded peripheral T cells. Some patients without response likewise showed low normalized clonal expansion.

The CDR3 sequence is 13 residues long. CDR1 SGHRS and CDR2 YFSETQ come from the germline V gene. Trimming pared 5 bases from V and 5 bases from J, leaving 13 bases between. Researchers took blood at baseline, on cycle 4 day 1, and on cycle 7 day 1. Sequencing was performed with immunoSEQ multiplex PCR; in TCRdb, only in-frame clones are kept and a portion is missing. The sample contains about 23,000 clones, 88% of which appear only once. Regarding this clone: Antigen specificity is unknown.

Sequencing was performed on CD4+ or CD8+ T cells sorted from blood, taken in a trial of the OX40 agonist ivuxolimab. J is TRBJ2-5 and V is TRBV5-1; the D is unclear. The TCR comes from an adult with an advanced solid tumor such as melanoma, head and neck, liver or kidney cancer. CDR3 protein: CASRKTLGETQYF. The CDR3 nucleotides are TGCGCCAGCAGAAAAACGTTGGGGGAGACCCAGTACTTC.